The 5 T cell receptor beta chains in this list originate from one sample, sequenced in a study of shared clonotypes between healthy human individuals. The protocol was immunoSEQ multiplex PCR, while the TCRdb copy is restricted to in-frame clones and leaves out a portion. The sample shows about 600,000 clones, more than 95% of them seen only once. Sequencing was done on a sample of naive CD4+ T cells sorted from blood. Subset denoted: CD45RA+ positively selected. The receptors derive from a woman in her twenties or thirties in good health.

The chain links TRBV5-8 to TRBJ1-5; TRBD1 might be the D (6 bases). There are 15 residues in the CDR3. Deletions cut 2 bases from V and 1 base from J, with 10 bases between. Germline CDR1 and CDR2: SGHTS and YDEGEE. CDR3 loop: CASSFQGISNQPQHF. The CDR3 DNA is TGTGCCAGCAGCTTTCAGGGGATCAGCAATCAGCCCCAGCATTTT.

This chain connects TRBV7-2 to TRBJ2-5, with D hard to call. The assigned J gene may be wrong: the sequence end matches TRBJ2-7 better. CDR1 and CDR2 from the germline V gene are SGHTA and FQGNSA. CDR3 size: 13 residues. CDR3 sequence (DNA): TGTGCCAGCAGCTTAGACAGAACCTACGAGCAGTACTTC. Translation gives CASSLDRTYEQYF.

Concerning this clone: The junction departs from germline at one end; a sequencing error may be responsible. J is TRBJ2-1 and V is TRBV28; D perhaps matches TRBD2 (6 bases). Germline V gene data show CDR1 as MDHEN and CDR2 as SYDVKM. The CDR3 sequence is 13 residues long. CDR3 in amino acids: CASAPGSYHEQFF. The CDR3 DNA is TGTGCCAGCGCTCCCGGGAGCTACCATGAGCAGTTCTTC.

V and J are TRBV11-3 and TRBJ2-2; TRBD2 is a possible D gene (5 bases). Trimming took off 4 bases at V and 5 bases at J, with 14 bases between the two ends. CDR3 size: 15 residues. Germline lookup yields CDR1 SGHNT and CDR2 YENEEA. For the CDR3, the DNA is TGTGCCAGCAGCTCGAGGGTCGTCAGGACCGGGGAGCTGTTTTTT. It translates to CASSSRVVRTGELFF.

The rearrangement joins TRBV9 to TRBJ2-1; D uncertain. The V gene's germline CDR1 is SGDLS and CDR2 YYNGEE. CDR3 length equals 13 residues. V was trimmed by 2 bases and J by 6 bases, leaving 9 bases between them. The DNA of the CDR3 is TGTGCCAGCAGCGTCTATCCCGCCAATGAGCAGTTCTTC. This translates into CASSVYPANEQFF.